A single T cell receptor beta chain is shown here with its context. Antigen specificity is unknown. CDR1 and CDR2 from the germline V gene are MNHNY and SVGAGI (reference sequence). Trimming took off 7 bases at V and 3 bases at J, with 13 bases between the two ends. The CDR3 runs to 13 residues. This record comes from a study of T cell repertoires in cytomegalovirus infection. Study summary: Public TCR beta signatures indicated both CMV infection and matching HLA type. Study-level results: Summed frequency of shared TCR beta families picked out CMV carriers who also had the relevant HLA. CMV-specific HLA-C-restricted TCR beta clonotypes dominated the ex vivo response.

TCRdb reprocessed the reads with MiXCR, giving one entry per CDR3 protein. Of 150,000 to 200,000 distinct CDR3 sequences listed, approximately 28% are singletons. The genes are TRBV6-6 and TRBJ2-7, with unresolved D. Sequencing was carried out using PBMCs. The receptor was isolated from a human donor in good health (CMV status not recorded). Some clones in this sample may be carry-over from other donors' samples. The CDR3: CASTSVVGYEQYF. The CDR3 bases are TGTGCCAGCACTTCGGTGGTGGGCTACGAGCAGTACTTC.